The rows below give T cell receptor beta chains drawn from one sample of a study of chronic HIV infection and antiretroviral therapy. Each CDR3 protein gets one entry after TCRdb re-called the 5' RACE reads with MiXCR. In the table there are roughly 50,000 distinct CDR3 sequences, about a fifth of which are singletons. Specimen: peripheral blood. Receptor source: an adult who had HIV and had not received antiretroviral therapy, or was an uninfected healthy control (not recorded which). Both conserved end residues are part of each CDR3.

V,CDR3
TRBV9,CASSPTGAEQFF
TRBV4-1,CASSRPWERNEQFF
TRBV15,CATSRVRLAETQYF
TRBV28,CASSLYPVPEQYF
TRBV3-1,CASSQNDREYF
TRBV27,CASSLTLAQNPYNEQFF
TRBV4-1,CASSQPLGQPQHF
TRBV11-1,CASSLGQPDTQYF
TRBV28,CASSLSGVGEGTQYF
TRBV27,CASSFVAGNQETQYF
TRBV28,CASSLWTEAFF
TRBV11-2,CASSLWREKDTQYF
TRBV28,CASSSLPPYNEQFF
TRBV20-1,CSVPETRDEKLFF
TRBV4-1,CASSQERGGSYNEQFF
TRBV5-6,CASSPGGRFTDTQYF
TRBV29-1,CSVQQGAAPDTQYF
TRBV7-8,CASSLNTDSNQPQHF
TRBV14,CASSHLRWTGGSNCNQPQHF
TRBV28,CASSLSASGLAGAGEQYF
TRBV7-9,CASSRGALSYEQYF
TRBV24-1,CATSDIFDRGGAFF
TRBV3-1,CASSRGTSQETQYF
TRBV12-3/TRBV12-4,CASNSGTYEQYF
TRBV25-1,CASSAQRETQYF
TRBV20-1,CSSSLYSYEQYF
TRBV5-1,CASSLAGQNNEQFF
TRBV19,CASSIAMAANQPQHF
TRBV7-7,CASSRRTGELFF
TRBV7-8,CASSLVLREGRTDTQYF
TRBV6-6,CASSGQGRSQPQHF
TRBV6-2/TRBV6-3,CASSLGGAPSYNEQFF
TRBV28,CASRWGTYGYTF
TRBV6-4,CASRGQGEAGELFF
TRBV28,CASREGAYEQYF
TRBV28,CASSIRLAGTDTQYF
TRBV28,CASTVGRGSNQPQHF
TRBV29-1,CSVGAGQHDYGEQYF
TRBV4-1,CASSHRTGRGTEAFF
TRBV28,CATAGLAGTDTQYF
TRBV28,CASSSPRSGRATDTQYF
TRBV23-1,CASSQGGGVLAKNIQYF
TRBV4-1,CASSHKGTQEAFF
TRBV27,CASSSPFRLAGVRNEQFF
TRBV3-1,CASSQEGGPSYEQYF
TRBV6-5,CASSYLGAGELFF
TRBV28,CASSIGGLSLNTEAFF
TRBV15,CATSRVPDRNEQFF
TRBV28,CASSLRGQAHEQYF
TRBV6-6,CASSYSPGQGNVLTF
TRBV7-6,CASSLRVARTEAFF
TRBV28,CASSGSLNSYEQYF
TRBV28,CATPTRDRVTGYTF
TRBV6-5,CASSYSNRATNEKLFF
TRBV20-1,CSATRDSIVNEQFF
TRBV11-2,CASSLELAVGGELFF
TRBV20-1,CSAPRAGGYNEQFF
TRBV2,CASSEAGSGRDF
TRBV7-9,CASSLKGVIYTGELFF
TRBV5-6,CASSLLGSPYGYTF